This T cell receptor beta chain appears in the sequencing data of a study of T cells after yellow fever vaccination. Study-wide results and limits: By day 5 rather than day 15, the secondary response had peaked, though it was weaker. At day 0, almost all vaccine-responding clonotypes escaped detection in the sorted memory subsets.

Template switching with 5'RACE generated the TCR cDNA and added a universal primer site and UMIs. A single record per CDR3 protein comes from TCRdb applying MiXCR to the 5' RACE reads. The sample holds approximately 12,000 distinct CDR3 sequences, approximately 4.9% seen once. Germline V CDR1 and CDR2: MNHEY, SVGAGI. Trimming left V 0 bases short and J 5 bases short, with 14 bases between. The CDR3 spans 16 residues. There are many counts of this clonotype. The receptor was derived from a man aged 25 to 40 who received the YFV17D yellow fever vaccine. The material sequenced was PBMCs, either bulk or a sorted T-cell subset (CD4+, CD8+, memory, or dextramer-sorted; not recorded which), taken 45 days after the yellow fever booster vaccination. The V and J genes are TRBV6-5 and TRBJ2-1; D is unclear. CDR3 coding DNA: TGTGCCAGCAGTTACTCGCGGACCGGAGTCCACAATGAGCAGTTCTTC. This gives the protein CASSYSRTGVHNEQFF.